This T cell receptor beta chain is drawn from a study of CD8 T cells in Susac syndrome. The CDR3 length is 12 residues. Per germline, CDR1 SGDLS and CDR2 YYNGEE. Deletions cut 0 bases from V and 6 bases from J, with 3 bases between. This clonotype was counted only a few times. What it binds is not known. RNA, at about 0.45 to 1 ug, was reverse transcribed with random hexamers. The method of amplification for TCR beta CDR3 was immunoSEQ multiplex PCR, covering 54 Vbeta and 13 Jbeta. TCRdb re-analysed the immunoSEQ multiplex PCR reads in MiXCR, keeping a single row per CDR3 protein. The sample lists 120,000 to 150,000 distinct CDR3 sequences, approximately 95% seen once, with over 0.25% in the top ten. In blood CD8+ and CD4+ T cells, TCR beta underwent sequencing. Overall study findings and caveats: The relatively small number of individuals in the TCR sequencing and HLA analysis was acknowledged by the study.

This receptor was taken from a human donor in good health. The rearrangement links TRBV9 to TRBJ2-2; D ambiguous. The specimen sequenced was CD8+ T cells from PBMCs. Here the CDR3 reads CASSVVAGELFF. The CDR3 DNA sequence: TGTGCCAGCAGCGTAGTCGCCGGGGAGCTGTTTTTT.